The following is a T cell receptor (beta chain) sequence with its context. Under the authors' procedure: ImmunoSEQ junction-only sequences lacked quality scores, so their filtering differed. Measured with immunoSEQ multiplex PCR; TCRdb has only the in-frame clones, and not every one. V, J and clone size are those of that table, while D and trimming were read from the DNA. The repertoire holds under 350,000 clones, with 80% to 90% as singletons. The entry originates in a study of shared clonotypes between healthy human individuals. The CDR3 contains 13 residues. CDR1 and CDR2 (germline): SQVTM, ANQGSEA. V lost 4 bases, J lost 6 bases, and 5 bases stayed unmatched.

This chain joins TRBV29-1 and TRBJ1-5; 8 bases line up with TRBD1. Sequencing input: memory CD8+ T cells sorted from blood. Noted subset: CD45RO+ cells pooled with CCR7-negative TemRA cells. This receptor was obtained from a man in his late teens or twenties in good health. CDR3 in DNA: TGCAGCGTTGCCGGACAGGGAGGTCAGCCCCAGCATTTT. Its translation: CSVAGQGGQPQHF.